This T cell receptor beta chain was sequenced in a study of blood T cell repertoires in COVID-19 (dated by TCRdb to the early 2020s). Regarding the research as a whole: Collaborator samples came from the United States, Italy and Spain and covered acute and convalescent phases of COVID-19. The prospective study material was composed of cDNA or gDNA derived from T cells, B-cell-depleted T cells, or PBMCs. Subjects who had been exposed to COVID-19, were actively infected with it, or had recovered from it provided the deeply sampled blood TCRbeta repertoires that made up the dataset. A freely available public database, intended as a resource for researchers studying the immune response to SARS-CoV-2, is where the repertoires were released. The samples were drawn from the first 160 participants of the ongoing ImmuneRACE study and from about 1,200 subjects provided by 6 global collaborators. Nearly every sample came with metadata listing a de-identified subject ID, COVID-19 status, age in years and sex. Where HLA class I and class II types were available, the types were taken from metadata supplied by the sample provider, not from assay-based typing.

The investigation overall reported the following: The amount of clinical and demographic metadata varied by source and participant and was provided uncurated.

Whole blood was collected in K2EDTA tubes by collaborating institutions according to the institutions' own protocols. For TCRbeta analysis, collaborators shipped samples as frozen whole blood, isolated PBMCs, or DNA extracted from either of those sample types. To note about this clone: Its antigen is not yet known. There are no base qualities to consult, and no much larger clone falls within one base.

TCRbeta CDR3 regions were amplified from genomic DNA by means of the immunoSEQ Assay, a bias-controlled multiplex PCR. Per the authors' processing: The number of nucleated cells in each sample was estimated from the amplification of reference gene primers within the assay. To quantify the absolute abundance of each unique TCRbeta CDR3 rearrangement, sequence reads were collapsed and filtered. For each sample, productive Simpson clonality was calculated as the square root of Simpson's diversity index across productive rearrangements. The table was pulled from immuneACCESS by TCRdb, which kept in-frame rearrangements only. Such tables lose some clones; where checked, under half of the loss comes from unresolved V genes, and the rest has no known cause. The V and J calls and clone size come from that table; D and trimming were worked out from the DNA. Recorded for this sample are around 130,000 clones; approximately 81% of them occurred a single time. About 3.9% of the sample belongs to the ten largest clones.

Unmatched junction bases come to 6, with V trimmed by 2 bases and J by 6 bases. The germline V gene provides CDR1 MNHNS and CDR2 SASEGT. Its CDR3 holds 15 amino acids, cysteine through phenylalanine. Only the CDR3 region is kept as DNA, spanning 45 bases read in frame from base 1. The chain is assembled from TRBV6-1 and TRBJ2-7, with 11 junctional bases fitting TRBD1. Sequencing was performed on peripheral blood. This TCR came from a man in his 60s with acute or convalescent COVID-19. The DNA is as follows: TGTGCCAGCAGTGAAAATACTGGGACAGGGGGCGAGCAGTACTTC. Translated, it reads CASSENTGTGGEQYF.